Listed here are 32 T cell receptor beta chains from one sample, sequenced in a study of blood T cell repertoires in COVID-19. The protocol was immunoSEQ multiplex PCR, while the TCRdb copy is restricted to in-frame clones and leaves out a portion. The sample contains 45,000 to 65,000 clones, under 90% of which appear only once. Source material: peripheral blood. These receptors all come from a man aged 80 or over with active or convalescent COVID-19.

The genes are TRBV6-4 and TRBJ1-2; perhaps TRBD1 as D (5 bases). Trimming cost V 5 bases and J 1 base, with 17 bases left between them. The germline CDR1 and CDR2 sequences are MRHNA and SNTAGT. The CDR3 length is 16 residues. The CDR3 sequence is CASSPGGAANNYGYTF. In nucleotides, the CDR3 is TGTGCCAGCAGTCCCGGCGGGGCAGCCAATAACTATGGCTACACCTTC.

In this sample, this clone turned up once. The chain links TRBV28 to TRBJ1-5; 7 positions agree with TRBD1. V was pared by 6 bases and J by 2 bases, with 7 bases of the junction left unmatched. This CDR3 contains 15 residues. CDR1 MDHEN and CDR2 SYDVKM come from the germline V gene. The CDR3, as DNA: TGTGCCAGCAGCCCACCGGGACAGCGCAATCAGCCCCAGCATTTT. It encodes CASSPPGQRNQPQHF.

The V gene is TRBV10-1, the J gene TRBJ2-2, with TRBD2 identical over 7 bases. This CDR3 has 15 amino acids. Looked up from germline, CDR1 is WNHNN and CDR2 is SYGVQD (reference sequence). J lost 5 bases, V lost 2 bases, and 5 bases had no gene match. DNA of the CDR3: TGCGCCAGCAGTGAGAGAGCGGGGAGGACCGGGGAGCTGTTTTTT. Protein sequence: CASSERAGRTGELFF.

The J gene is TRBJ2-7, the V gene TRBV11-1, with 12 nucleotides matching TRBD1. There are 15 residues in the CDR3. V shed 4 bases, J shed 10 bases, and the junction held 11 bases outside the gene matches. Per the germline V gene, CDR1 is SGHAT and CDR2 is FQDESV (reference sequence). CDR3 coding DNA: TGTGCCAGCAGCTCACTCCCGGGACAGGGGGCGCTTCAGTACTTC. Its protein is CASSSLPGQGALQYF.

The chain links TRBV28 to TRBJ1-2, with a tentative D call TRBD1 (5 bases). The germline V gene has CDR1 MDHEN and CDR2 SYDVKM. This CDR3 has 15 residues. The V and J ends lost 6 bases and 5 bases respectively, with 19 bases between them. CDR3 loop: CASSSEIQGGYGYTF. DNA for the CDR3: TGTGCCAGCAGCTCCGAAATTCAGGGAGGATATGGCTACACCTTC.

The rearrangement joins TRBV11-1 to TRBJ2-5; 7 nucleotides match TRBD1. V gave up 5 bases and J gave up 5 bases; unmatched junction bases: 14. CDR1 is SGHAT, CDR2 FQDESV, per germline (reference sequence). This CDR3 has 16 amino acids. The DNA of the CDR3 is TGTGCCAGCAGCCCCTTCAACAAAGGGGGCTGGGAGACCCAGTACTTC. Residues: CASSPFNKGGWETQYF.

The chain is built from TRBV3-1 (or the pseudogene TRBV3-2) and TRBJ1-2; no firm D call. V was clipped by 2 bases and J by 0 bases, with 10 bases between them. The CDR3 extends over 15 amino acids. Germline CDR1 reads LGHDT; CDR2 reads YNNKEL (reference sequence). The CDR3 nucleotides are TGTGCCAGCAGCCAAAGCGTTGGCGCTAACTATGGCTACACCTTC. The encoded protein is CASSQSVGANYGYTF.

The chain employs TRBV10-3 and TRBJ2-7; perhaps TRBD2 as D (6 bases). CDR1 is ENHRY and CDR2 is SYGVKD in the germline V gene. Trimming stripped 8 bases from V and 0 bases from J, with 8 bases between. CDR3 length equals 12 residues. Here the CDR3 reads CAIGGSSYEQYF. CDR3 DNA sequence: TGTGCCATCGGGGGGAGCTCCTACGAGCAGTACTTC.

The chain joins TRBV5-1 to TRBJ2-1; 11 bases map to TRBD2. CDR3 length: 16 amino acids. V lost 4 bases to trimming and J lost 1 base; unmatched junction nucleotides: 4. From germline, CDR1 is SGHRS and CDR2 YFSETQ. CDR3 sequence reads: CASSPTSGKSYNEQFF. The CDR3 nucleotides read TGCGCCAGCAGCCCGACTAGCGGGAAATCCTACAATGAGCAGTTCTTC.

V and J are TRBV28 and TRBJ1-3, with D possibly being TRBD1 (6 bases). Germline V gene data show CDR1 as MDHEN and CDR2 as SYDVKM. The V gene lost 2 bases and the J gene lost 2 bases, with 13 bases spanning the gap. CDR3 length equals 16 residues. CDR3 residues: CASSLPGQGTGNTIYF. CDR3 nucleotides: TGTGCCAGCAGTTTACCGGGCCAGGGGACTGGAAACACCATATATTTT.

The rearrangement joins TRBV3-1 (or the pseudogene TRBV3-2) to TRBJ2-1; 8 nucleotides agree with TRBD1. Germline CDR1 is LGHDT and CDR2 is YNNKEL (reference sequence). CDR3 length equals 16 residues. Germline trimming cut 0 bases from V and 8 bases from J; bases unmatched to any gene: 9. CDR3 loop: CASSQEGQGAMDEQFF. The CDR3 coding sequence is TGTGCCAGCAGCCAAGAAGGGCAGGGGGCTATGGATGAGCAGTTCTTC.

V gene TRBV19 combines with J gene TRBJ1-5; D remains unclear. The CDR3 runs 13 residues. CDR1 and CDR2 (germline): LNHDA, SQIVND (reference sequence). V shed 7 bases and J shed 7 bases, with 14 bases lying between them. This CDR3 is CASNMEGSQPQHF. The DNA for the CDR3 is TGTGCCAGTAACATGGAGGGCTCCCAGCCCCAGCATTTT.

The rearrangement uses TRBV30 and TRBJ1-6; a weak D match, TRBD1 (5 bases). The germline V gene has CDR1 GTSNPN and CDR2 SVGIG (reference sequence). Trimming shortened V by 4 bases and J by 8 bases, and 15 bases separated the two germline ends. The CDR3 loop spans 14 amino acids. The CDR3 DNA sequence: TGTGCCTGGACAAGGGGTAGTGGTGATTCACCCCTCCACTTT. It is translated as CAWTRGSGDSPLHF.

CDR3 sequence: CASSQVSAGADYGYTF. The CDR3 DNA follows: TGCGCCAGCAGCCAAGTATCGGCAGGGGCGGACTATGGCTACACCTTC. The chain employs TRBV4-1 and TRBJ1-2; a possible D gene is TRBD1 (6 bases). The CDR3 has 16 residues. Trimming left V 1 base short and J 3 bases short, with 15 bases between. In germline, CDR1 is MGHRA, CDR2 YSYEKL.

The V call is TRBV2, the J call TRBJ2-2; TRBD1 agrees at 9 bases. Unmatched junction bases numbered 5, after V lost 7 bases and J lost 2 bases. Germline V lookup: CDR1 SNHLY, CDR2 FYNNEI. This CDR3 is built from 15 residues. The CDR3 is CASKLQGANTGELFF. The CDR3 DNA reads TGTGCCAGCAAGCTACAGGGGGCAAACACCGGGGAGCTGTTTTTT.

V is TRBV24-1 and J is TRBJ1-2; D is ambiguous. Trimming took off 4 bases at V and 3 bases at J, with 8 bases between the two ends. This CDR3 has 13 residues. The V gene's germline CDR1 is KGHDR and CDR2 SFDVKD. For the CDR3, the DNA is TGTGCCACCAGTGAGTCAGATTACTATGGCTACACCTTC. Translating gives CATSESDYYGYTF.

V is TRBV7-2 and J is TRBJ1-5, with 9 bases lining up with TRBD1. Looked up from germline, CDR1 is SGHTA and CDR2 is FQGNSA. The CDR3 extends over 17 amino acids. After removal of 3 bases from V and 2 bases from J, the junction contained 8 bases not matched to a gene. CDR3 protein: CASSFTGTGYGNQPQHF. The CDR3 DNA reads TGTGCCAGCAGCTTTACCGGGACAGGGTATGGCAATCAGCCCCAGCATTTT.

The genes are TRBV11-2 and TRBJ2-1, with 9 bases matching TRBD2. The germline CDR1 and CDR2 sequences are SGHAT and FQNNGV. V trimming: 1 base; J trimming: 6 bases; junction bases outside the gene matches: 7. The CDR3 length is 16 residues. Written as DNA, the CDR3 is TGTGCCAGCAGCTTAGGGAATAGCGGGAGTGGCAATGAGCAGTTCTTC. It translates to CASSLGNSGSGNEQFF. Filled out from reference TRBV11-2 and TRBJ2-1, the complete variable domain reads EAGVAQSPRYKIIEKRQSVAFWCNPISGHATLYWYQQILGQGPKLLIQFQNNGVVDDSQLPKDRFSAERLKGVDSTLKIQPAKLEDSAVYLCASSLGNSGSGNEQFFGPGTRLTVL.

J is TRBJ2-5 and V is TRBV5-1; D not certain. The germline V gene encodes CDR1 SGHRS and CDR2 YFSETQ. The ends were cut back, 0 bases at V and 0 bases at J, with 6 bases in the middle. This CDR3 has 14 amino acids. Here the CDR3 DNA reads TGCGCCAGCAGCTTGGCCCCCAACCAAGAGACCCAGTACTTC. It specifies CASSLAPNQETQYF.

This chain connects TRBV5-4 to TRBJ2-3; 8 bases agree with TRBD2. The V gene end was trimmed by 4 bases and the J gene end by 2 bases; junction bases not matched to a gene: 6. Germline V CDR1 and CDR2: SGHNT, YYREEE (reference sequence). CDR3 length: 15 amino acids. DNA for the CDR3: TGTGCCAGCAGCCCGACTAGCGCCAACACAGATACGCAGTATTTT. Its translation: CASSPTSANTDTQYF.

The chain has TRBV28 and TRBJ2-1, with 8 bases aligning to TRBD2. Looked up from germline, CDR1 is MDHEN and CDR2 is SYDVKM. Trimming cost V 4 bases and J 3 bases; bases outside gene matches: 5. The CDR3 runs 15 residues. Here the CDR3 reads CASSSHSGNYNEQFF. The CDR3 coding sequence is TGTGCCAGCAGTTCACATAGCGGGAACTACAATGAGCAGTTCTTC.

This chain connects TRBV27 to TRBJ1-6; D is undetermined. Trimming cost V 7 bases and J 0 bases, with 10 bases left between them. Germline-derived CDR1 and CDR2 are MNHEY and SMNVEV (reference sequence). There are 15 residues in the CDR3. The CDR3 protein is CASMRGDSYNSPLHF. CDR3 DNA sequence: TGTGCCAGCATGCGCGGAGACTCCTATAATTCACCCCTCCACTTT.

This chain connects TRBV28 to TRBJ1-2; 9 bases line up with TRBD1. The CDR3 has 14 residues. The germline gives CDR1 MDHEN, CDR2 SYDVKM. With V trimmed by 2 bases and J by 5 bases, 3 bases remained unmatched. The CDR3 region has the DNA TGTGCCAGCAGTTTAGCCGGGACAGGGTATGGCTACACCTTC. Translated: CASSLAGTGYGYTF.

V is TRBV7-9 and J is TRBJ1-4; possibly TRBD1 for D (6 bases). Germline V lookup: CDR1 SEHNR, CDR2 FQNEAQ (reference sequence). Trimming pared 4 bases from V and 7 bases from J, leaving 16 bases between. The CDR3 is 15 amino acids. The CDR3 sequence: CASSSDRDKGEKLFF. In DNA, the CDR3 is TGTGCCAGCAGCTCGGACCGGGACAAAGGTGAAAAACTGTTTTTT.

The chain joins TRBV21-1 to TRBJ1-5; the D call TRBD1 from the table was never checked on the DNA. TRBV21-1 is noted as a pseudogene. The CDR3 spans 15 residues. The CDR3 sequence is CASSKPTGDHQPQHF. DNA of the CDR3: TGTGCCAGCAGCAAACCGACAGGGGACCATCAGCCCCAGCATTTT.

The chain is built from TRBV7-6 and TRBJ2-7, with TRBD1 as a possible D gene (6 bases). The CDR3 is 13 residues long. CDR1 is SGHVS and CDR2 is FNYEAQ in the germline V gene. The ends were cut back, 5 bases at V and 2 bases at J, with 10 bases in the middle. CDR3 amino acids: CASSIPGAYEQYF. As DNA, the CDR3 is TGTGCCAGCAGCATACCAGGGGCCTACGAGCAGTACTTC.

The chain is built from TRBV6-1 and TRBJ2-3; 7 nucleotides match TRBD1. The CDR3 extends over 16 amino acids. V trimming: 2 bases; J trimming: 4 bases; junction bases outside the gene matches: 9. CDR1 and CDR2 from the germline V gene are MNHNS and SASEGT. Here the CDR3 reads CASSEFGQGVADTQYF. CDR3 bases: TGTGCCAGCAGTGAATTCGGCCAGGGGGTGGCAGATACGCAGTATTTT.

V and J are TRBV6-5 and TRBJ2-1, with TRBD1 identical over 11 bases. In germline, CDR1 is MNHEY, CDR2 SVGAGI. The CDR3 is 15 residues long. Germline trimming cut 7 bases from V and 7 bases from J; bases unmatched to any gene: 9. CDR3 DNA sequence: TGTGCCAGCAAAGAGGGACAGGGGGGTGGAAATGAGCAGTTCTTC. Protein sequence: CASKEGQGGGNEQFF.

The CDR3 is CAISETPSGGGNEQFF. The DNA of the CDR3 is TGTGCCATCAGCGAAACCCCTAGCGGGGGAGGCAATGAGCAGTTCTTC. The V gene is TRBV10-3, the J gene TRBJ2-1; 10 bases match TRBD2. The CDR3 is 16 residues long. V shed 6 bases and J 6 bases; nucleotides not matched to a gene: 11. CDR1 and CDR2 (germline): ENHRY, SYGVKD.

The gene calls are TRBV19 and TRBJ2-1, with TRBD2 matching over 7 bases. Germline V gives CDR1 LNHDA, CDR2 SQIVND (reference sequence). There are 16 residues in the CDR3. With V trimmed by 1 base and J by 1 base, 4 bases remained unmatched. The CDR3 here is CASSIAGGRSYNEQFF. CDR3 bases: TGTGCCAGTAGTATAGCGGGAGGACGGTCCTACAATGAGCAGTTCTTC.

In nucleotides, the CDR3 is TGTGCCAGTAGACTTGGACAGGGTAGAGGTGATACGCAGTATTTT. Its protein is CASRLGQGRGDTQYF. V and J are TRBV19 and TRBJ2-3, with 8 bases lining up with TRBD1. The V gene end was trimmed by 6 bases and the J gene end by 6 bases; junction bases not matched to a gene: 11. CDR3 length: 15 residues. Germline V gene data show CDR1 as LNHDA and CDR2 as SQIVND (reference sequence).

In this sample, this clone turned up a few times. The chain employs TRBV19 and TRBJ1-5; D remains ambiguous. Trimming cost V 4 bases and J 2 bases, with 9 bases left between them. The CDR3 runs to 14 residues. Germline CDR1 reads LNHDA; CDR2 reads SQIVND (reference sequence). CDR3 residues: CASSTAQGNQPQHF. CDR3 in DNA: TGTGCCAGTAGTACGGCTCAGGGCAATCAGCCCCAGCATTTT.